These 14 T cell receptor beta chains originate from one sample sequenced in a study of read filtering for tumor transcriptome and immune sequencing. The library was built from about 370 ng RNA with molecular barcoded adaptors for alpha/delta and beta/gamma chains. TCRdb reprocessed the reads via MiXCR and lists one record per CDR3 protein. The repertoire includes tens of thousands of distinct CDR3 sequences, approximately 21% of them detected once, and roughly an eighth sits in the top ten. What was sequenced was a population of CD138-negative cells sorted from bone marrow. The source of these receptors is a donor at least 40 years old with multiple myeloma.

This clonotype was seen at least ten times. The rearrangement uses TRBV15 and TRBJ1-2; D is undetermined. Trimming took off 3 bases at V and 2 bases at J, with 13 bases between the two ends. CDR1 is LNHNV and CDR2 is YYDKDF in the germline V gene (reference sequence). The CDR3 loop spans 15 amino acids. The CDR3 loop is CATSSSTRLNYGYTF. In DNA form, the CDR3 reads TGTGCCACCAGCAGTTCGACACGATTAAACTATGGCTACACCTTC.

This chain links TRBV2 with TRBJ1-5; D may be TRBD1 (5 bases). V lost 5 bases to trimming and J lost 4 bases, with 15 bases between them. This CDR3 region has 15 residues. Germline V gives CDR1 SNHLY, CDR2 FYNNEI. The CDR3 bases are TGTGCCAGCAGTTCTCAAGGACACTCGAATCAGCCCCAGCATTTT. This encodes CASSSQGHSNQPQHF.

The CDR3 bases are TGCAGTGCTAGTAATGGGCAGAGCAATCAGCCCCAGCATTTT. Translated, it gives CSASNGQSNQPQHF. The V and J genes are TRBV20-1 and TRBJ1-5, with D hard to call. Trimming took 3 bases from V and 1 from J, leaving 10 bases between them. This CDR3 has 14 amino acids. Germline V gene lookup returns CDR1 DFQATT and CDR2 SNEGSKA (reference sequence).

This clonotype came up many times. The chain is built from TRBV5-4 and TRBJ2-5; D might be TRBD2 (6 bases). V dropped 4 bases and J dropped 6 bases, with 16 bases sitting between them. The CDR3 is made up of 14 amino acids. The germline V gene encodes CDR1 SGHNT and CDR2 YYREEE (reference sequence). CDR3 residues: CASSPEWGVKTQYF. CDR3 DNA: TGTGCCAGCAGCCCCGAGTGGGGGGTGAAGACCCAGTACTTC. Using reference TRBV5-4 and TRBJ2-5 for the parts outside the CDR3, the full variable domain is ETGVTQSPTHLIKTRGQQVTLRCSSQSGHNTVSWYQQALGQGPQFIFQYYREEENGRGNFPPRFSGLQFPNYSSELNVNALELDDSALYLCASSPEWGVKTQYFGPGTRLLVL.

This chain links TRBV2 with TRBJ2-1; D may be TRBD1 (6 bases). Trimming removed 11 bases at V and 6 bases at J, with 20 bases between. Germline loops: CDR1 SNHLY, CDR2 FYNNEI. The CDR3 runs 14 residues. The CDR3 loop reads CASSGTGLINEQFF. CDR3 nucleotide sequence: TGTGCCTCTTCCGGAACAGGGTTGATCAATGAGCAGTTCTTC.

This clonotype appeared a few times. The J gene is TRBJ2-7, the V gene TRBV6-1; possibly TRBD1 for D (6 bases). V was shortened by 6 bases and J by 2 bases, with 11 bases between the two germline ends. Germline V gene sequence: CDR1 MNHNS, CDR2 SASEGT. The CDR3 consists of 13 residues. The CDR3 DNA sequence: TGTGCCAGCAGCCAGACAGGACCCTACGAGCAGTACTTC. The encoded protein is CASSQTGPYEQYF.

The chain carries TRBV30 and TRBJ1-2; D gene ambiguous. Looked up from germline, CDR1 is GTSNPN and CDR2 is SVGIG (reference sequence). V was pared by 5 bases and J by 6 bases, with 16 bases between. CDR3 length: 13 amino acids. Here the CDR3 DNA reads TGTGCCTGGTCATGGGTGGGGTCACATGGCTACACCTTC. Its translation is CAWSWVGSHGYTF.

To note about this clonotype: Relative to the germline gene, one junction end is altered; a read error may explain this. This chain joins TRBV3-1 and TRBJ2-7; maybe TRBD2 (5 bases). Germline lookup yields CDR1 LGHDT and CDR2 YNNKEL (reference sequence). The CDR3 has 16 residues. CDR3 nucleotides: TGTGCTAGCAGCCAAGAGCTCTTCGGGATCTCCTACGAGCAGTACTTC. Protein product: CASSQELFGISYEQYF.

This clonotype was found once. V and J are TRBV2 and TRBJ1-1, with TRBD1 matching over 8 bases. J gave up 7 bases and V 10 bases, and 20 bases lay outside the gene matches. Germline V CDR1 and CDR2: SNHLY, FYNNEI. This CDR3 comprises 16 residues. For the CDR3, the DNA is TGTGCCATCAAGTTGGGATGGACAGGGCGAAACGGTGAAGCTTTCTTT. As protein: CAIKLGWTGRNGEAFF.

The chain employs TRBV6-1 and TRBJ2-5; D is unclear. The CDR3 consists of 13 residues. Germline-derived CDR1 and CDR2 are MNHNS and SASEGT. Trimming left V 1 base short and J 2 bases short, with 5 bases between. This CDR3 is CASSEVGQETQYF. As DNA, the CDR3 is TGTGCCAGCAGTGAAGTCGGACAAGAGACCCAGTACTTC.

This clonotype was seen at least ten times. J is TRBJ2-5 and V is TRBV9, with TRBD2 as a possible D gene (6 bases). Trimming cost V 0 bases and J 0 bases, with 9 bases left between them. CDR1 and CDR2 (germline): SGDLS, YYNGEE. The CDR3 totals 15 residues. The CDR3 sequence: CASSVGGADQETQYF. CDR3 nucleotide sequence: TGTGCCAGCAGCGTAGGCGGGGCGGACCAAGAGACCCAGTACTTC.

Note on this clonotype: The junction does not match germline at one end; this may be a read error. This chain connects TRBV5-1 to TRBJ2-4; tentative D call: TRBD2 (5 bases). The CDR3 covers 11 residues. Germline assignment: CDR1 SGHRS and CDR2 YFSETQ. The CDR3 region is CAGSLDGVEYF. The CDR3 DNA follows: TGCGCCGGCAGCTTGGACGGGGTCGAGTACTTC.

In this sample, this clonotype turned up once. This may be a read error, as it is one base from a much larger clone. The CDR3 nucleotides read TGTGCCGGCAGCCTGGGGAACGCACGCTACACCTTC. This codes for CAGSLGNARYTF. The chain joins TRBV7-2 to TRBJ1-2; D unclear. The CDR3 contains 12 residues. Germline V lookup: CDR1 SGHTA, CDR2 FQGNSA.

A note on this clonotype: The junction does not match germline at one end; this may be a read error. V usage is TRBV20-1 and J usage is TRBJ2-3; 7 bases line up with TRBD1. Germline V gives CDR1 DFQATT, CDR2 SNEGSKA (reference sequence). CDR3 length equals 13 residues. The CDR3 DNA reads TGCAGTGCTAAGAAATCAGGGACAGATTCGCAGTATTTT. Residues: CSAKKSGTDSQYF.